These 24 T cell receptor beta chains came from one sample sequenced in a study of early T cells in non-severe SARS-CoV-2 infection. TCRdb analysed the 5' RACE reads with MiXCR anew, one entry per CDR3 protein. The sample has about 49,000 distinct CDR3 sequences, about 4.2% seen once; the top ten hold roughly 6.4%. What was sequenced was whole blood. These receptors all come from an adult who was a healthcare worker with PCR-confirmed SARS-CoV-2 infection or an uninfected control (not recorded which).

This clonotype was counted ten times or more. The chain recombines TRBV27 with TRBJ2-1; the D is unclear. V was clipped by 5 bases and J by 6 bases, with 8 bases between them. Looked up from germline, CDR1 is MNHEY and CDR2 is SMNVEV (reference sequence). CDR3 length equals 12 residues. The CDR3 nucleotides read TGTGCCAGCAGTGCTAGATCCAATGAGCAGTTCTTC. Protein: CASSARSNEQFF.

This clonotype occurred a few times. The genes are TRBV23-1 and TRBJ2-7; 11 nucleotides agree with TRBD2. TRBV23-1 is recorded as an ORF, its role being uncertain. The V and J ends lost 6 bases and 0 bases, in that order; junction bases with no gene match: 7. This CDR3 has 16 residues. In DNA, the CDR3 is TGCGCCAGCAGACGTACTAGCGGGGGAAGCTCCTACGAGCAGTACTTC. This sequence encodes CASRRTSGGSSYEQYF.

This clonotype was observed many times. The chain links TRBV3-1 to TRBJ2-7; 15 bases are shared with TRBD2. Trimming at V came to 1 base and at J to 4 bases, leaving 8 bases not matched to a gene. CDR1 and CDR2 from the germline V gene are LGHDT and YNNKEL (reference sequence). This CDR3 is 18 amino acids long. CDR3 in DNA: TGTGCCAGCAGCCAAGGGACTAGCGGGAGGGCCAGGATTTACGAGCAGTACTTC. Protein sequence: CASSQGTSGRARIYEQYF.

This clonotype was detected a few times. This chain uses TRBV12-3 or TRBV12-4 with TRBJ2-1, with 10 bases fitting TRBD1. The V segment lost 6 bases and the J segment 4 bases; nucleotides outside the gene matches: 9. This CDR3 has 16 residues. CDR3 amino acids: CASSFYRDRGYNEQFF. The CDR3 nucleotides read TGTGCCAGCAGCTTTTACAGGGACAGGGGTTACAATGAGCAGTTCTTC.

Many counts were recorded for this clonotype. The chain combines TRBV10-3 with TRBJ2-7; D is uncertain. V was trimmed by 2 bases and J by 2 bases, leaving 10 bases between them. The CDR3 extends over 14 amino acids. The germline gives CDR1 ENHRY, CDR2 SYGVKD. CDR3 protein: CAISEVPGAYEQYF. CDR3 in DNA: TGTGCCATCAGTGAGGTCCCAGGCGCCTACGAGCAGTACTTC.

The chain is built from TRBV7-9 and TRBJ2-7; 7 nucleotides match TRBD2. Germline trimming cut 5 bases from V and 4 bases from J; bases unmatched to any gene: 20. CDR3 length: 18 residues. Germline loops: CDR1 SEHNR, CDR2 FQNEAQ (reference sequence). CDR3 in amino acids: CASSGMWSGGPDLYEQYF. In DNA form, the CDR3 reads TGTGCCAGCAGCGGGATGTGGTCGGGGGGACCAGACCTGTACGAGCAGTACTTC.

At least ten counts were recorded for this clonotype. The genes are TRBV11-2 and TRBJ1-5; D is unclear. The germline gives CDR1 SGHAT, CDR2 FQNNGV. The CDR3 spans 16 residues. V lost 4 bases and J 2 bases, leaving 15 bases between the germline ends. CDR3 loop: CASSSLKGVGNQPQHF. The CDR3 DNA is TGTGCCAGCAGCTCCCTGAAAGGAGTTGGCAATCAGCCCCAGCATTTT.

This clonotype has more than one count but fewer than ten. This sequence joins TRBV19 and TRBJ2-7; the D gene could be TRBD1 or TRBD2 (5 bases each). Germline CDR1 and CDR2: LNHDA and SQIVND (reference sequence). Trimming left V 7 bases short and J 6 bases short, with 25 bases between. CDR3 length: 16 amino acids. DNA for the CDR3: TGTGCCAGTACCCCGTCCGGGACGCTACGAAGGGGCGAGCAGTACTTC. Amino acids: CASTPSGTLRRGEQYF. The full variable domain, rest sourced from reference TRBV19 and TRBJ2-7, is DGGITQSPKYLFRKEGQNVTLSCEQNLNHDAMYWYRQDPGQGLRLIYYSQIVNDFQKGDIAEGYSVSREKKESFPLTVTSAQKNPTAFYLCASTPSGTLRRGEQYFGPGTRLTVT.

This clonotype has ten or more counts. Written as DNA, the CDR3 is TGTGCCATACAGGCGAACACTGAAGCTTTCTTT. It specifies CAIQANTEAFF. This chain connects TRBV6-1 to TRBJ1-1; possibly TRBD1 for D (5 bases). The germline V gene encodes CDR1 MNHNS and CDR2 SASEGT. The CDR3 consists of 11 residues. Trimming stripped 10 bases from V and 1 base from J, with 7 bases between.

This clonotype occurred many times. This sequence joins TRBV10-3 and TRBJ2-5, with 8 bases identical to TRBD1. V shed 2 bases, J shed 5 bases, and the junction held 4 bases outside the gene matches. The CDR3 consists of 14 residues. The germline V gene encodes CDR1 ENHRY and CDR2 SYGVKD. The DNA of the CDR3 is TGTGCCATCAGTGAGGCAGGGGGCTGGGAGACCCAGTACTTC. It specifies CAISEAGGWETQYF.

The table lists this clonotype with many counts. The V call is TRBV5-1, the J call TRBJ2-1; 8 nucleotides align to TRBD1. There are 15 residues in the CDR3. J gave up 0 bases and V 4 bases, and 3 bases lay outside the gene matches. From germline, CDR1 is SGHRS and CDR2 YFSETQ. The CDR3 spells CASSPGQGSYNEQFF. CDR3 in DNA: TGCGCCAGCAGCCCCGGACAGGGCTCCTACAATGAGCAGTTCTTC.

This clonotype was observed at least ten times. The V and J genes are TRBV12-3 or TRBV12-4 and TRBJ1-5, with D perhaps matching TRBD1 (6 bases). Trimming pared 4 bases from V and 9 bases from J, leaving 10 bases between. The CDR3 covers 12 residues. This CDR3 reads CASSYGGLPQHF. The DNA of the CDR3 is TGTGCCAGCAGTTACGGGGGCCTGCCCCAGCATTTT.

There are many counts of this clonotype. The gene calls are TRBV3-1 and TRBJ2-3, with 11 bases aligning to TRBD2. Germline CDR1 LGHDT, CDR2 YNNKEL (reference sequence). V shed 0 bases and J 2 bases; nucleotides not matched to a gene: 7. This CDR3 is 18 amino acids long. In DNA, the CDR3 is TGTGCCAGCAGCCAAGACGGAGCTAGCGGGGGGACCACAGATACGCAGTATTTT. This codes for CASSQDGASGGTTDTQYF.

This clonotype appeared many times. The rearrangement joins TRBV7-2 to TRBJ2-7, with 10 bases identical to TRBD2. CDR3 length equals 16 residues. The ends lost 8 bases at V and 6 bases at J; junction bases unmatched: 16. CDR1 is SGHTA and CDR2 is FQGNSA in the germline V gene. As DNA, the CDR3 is TGTGCCAGCGTGCTGAGCGGGAGGGCCGGTAGCGCCGAGCAGTACTTC. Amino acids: CASVLSGRAGSAEQYF.

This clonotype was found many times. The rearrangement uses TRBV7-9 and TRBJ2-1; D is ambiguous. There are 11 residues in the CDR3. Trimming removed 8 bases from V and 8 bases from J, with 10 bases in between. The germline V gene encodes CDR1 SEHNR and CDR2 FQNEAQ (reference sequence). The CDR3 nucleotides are TGTGCCAGCGGAAGCTTCGATGAGCAGTTCTTC. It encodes CASGSFDEQFF.

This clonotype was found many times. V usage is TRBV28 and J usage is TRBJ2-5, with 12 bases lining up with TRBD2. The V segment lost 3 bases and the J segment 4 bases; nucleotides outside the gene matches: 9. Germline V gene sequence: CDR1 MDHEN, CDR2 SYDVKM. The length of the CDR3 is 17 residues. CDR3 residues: CASSLFPGTSGRETQYF. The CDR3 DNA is TGTGCCAGCAGTTTGTTCCCCGGGACTAGCGGGCGAGAGACCCAGTACTTC.

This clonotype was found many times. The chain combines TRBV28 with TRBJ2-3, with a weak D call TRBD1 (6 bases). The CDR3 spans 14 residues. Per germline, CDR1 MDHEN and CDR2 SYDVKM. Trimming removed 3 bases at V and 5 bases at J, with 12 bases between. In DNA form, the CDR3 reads TGTGCCAGCAGTTTCCACGGGACACAAGATACGCAGTATTTT. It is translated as CASSFHGTQDTQYF.

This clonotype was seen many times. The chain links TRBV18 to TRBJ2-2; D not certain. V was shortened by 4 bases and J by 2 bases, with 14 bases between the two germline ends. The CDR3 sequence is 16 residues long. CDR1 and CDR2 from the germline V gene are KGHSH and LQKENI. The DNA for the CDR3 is TGTGCCAGCTCACTTCCCTCCGTGGATAACACCGGGGAGCTGTTTTTT. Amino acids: CASSLPSVDNTGELFF. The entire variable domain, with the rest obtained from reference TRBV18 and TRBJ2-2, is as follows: NAGVMQNPRHLVRRRGQEARLRCSPMKGHSHVYWYRQLPEEGLKFMVYLQKENIIDESGMPKERFSAEFPKEGPSILRIQQVVRGDSAAYFCASSLPSVDNTGELFFGEGSRLTVL.

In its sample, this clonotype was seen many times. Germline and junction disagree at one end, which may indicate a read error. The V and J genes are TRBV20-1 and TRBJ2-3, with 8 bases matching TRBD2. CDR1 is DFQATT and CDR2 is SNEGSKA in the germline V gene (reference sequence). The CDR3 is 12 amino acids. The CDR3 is CSARAGADTQYF. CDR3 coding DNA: TGCAGTGCGAGAGCGGGGGCAGATACGCAGTATTTT.

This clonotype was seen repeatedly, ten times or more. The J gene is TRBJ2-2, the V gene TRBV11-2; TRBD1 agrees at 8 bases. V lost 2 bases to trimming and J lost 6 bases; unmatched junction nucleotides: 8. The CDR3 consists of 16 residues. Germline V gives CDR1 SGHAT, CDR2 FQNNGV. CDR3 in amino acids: CASSLRRTGFAGELFF. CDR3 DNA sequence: TGTGCCAGCAGCTTACGTCGGACAGGGTTTGCCGGGGAGCTGTTTTTT.

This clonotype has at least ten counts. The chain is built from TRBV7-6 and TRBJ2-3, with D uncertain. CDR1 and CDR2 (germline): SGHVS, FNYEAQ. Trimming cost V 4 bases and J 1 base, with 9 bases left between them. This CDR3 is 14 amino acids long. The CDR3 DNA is TGTGCCAGCAGCTCTTCGTCTGGCACAGATACGCAGTATTTT. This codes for CASSSSSGTDTQYF.

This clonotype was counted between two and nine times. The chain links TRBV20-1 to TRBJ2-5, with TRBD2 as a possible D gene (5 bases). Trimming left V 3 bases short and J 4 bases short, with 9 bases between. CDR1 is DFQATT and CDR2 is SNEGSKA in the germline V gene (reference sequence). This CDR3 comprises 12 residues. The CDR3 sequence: CSASTRGETQYF. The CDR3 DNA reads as TGCAGTGCTAGTACACGGGGAGAGACCCAGTACTTC.

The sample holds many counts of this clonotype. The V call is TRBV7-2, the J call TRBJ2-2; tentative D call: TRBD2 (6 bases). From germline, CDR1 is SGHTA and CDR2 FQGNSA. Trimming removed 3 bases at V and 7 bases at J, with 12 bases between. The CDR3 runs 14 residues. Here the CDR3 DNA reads TGTGCCAGCAGCTTCGCTAGCGAAGTCGGGGAGCTGTTTTTT. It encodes CASSFASEVGELFF. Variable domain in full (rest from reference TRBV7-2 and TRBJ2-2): GAGVSQSPSNKVTEKGKDVELRCDPISGHTALYWYRQSLGQGLEFLIYFQGNSAPDKSGLPSDRFSAERTGGSVSTLTIQRTQQEDSAVYLCASSFASEVGELFFGEGSRLTVL.

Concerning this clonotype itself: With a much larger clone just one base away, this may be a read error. For the CDR3, the DNA is TGTGCCAGCAGCACAGAGCAGGGTAGCGAGCAGTACTTC. Amino acids: CASSTEQGSEQYF. The chain employs TRBV7-9 and TRBJ2-7; D perhaps matches TRBD1 (5 bases). Looked up from germline, CDR1 is SEHNR and CDR2 is FQNEAQ (reference sequence). The V end lost 5 bases, the J end lost 6 bases, and 14 bases lay between the germline ends. This CDR3 has 13 residues. Full variable domain (remainder filled in from reference TRBV7-9 and TRBJ2-7): DTGVSQNPRHKITKRGQNVTFRCDPISEHNRLYWYRQTLGQGPEFLTYFQNEAQLEKSRLLSDRFSAERPKGSFSTLEIQRTEQGDSAMYLCASSTEQGSEQYFGPGTRLTVT.